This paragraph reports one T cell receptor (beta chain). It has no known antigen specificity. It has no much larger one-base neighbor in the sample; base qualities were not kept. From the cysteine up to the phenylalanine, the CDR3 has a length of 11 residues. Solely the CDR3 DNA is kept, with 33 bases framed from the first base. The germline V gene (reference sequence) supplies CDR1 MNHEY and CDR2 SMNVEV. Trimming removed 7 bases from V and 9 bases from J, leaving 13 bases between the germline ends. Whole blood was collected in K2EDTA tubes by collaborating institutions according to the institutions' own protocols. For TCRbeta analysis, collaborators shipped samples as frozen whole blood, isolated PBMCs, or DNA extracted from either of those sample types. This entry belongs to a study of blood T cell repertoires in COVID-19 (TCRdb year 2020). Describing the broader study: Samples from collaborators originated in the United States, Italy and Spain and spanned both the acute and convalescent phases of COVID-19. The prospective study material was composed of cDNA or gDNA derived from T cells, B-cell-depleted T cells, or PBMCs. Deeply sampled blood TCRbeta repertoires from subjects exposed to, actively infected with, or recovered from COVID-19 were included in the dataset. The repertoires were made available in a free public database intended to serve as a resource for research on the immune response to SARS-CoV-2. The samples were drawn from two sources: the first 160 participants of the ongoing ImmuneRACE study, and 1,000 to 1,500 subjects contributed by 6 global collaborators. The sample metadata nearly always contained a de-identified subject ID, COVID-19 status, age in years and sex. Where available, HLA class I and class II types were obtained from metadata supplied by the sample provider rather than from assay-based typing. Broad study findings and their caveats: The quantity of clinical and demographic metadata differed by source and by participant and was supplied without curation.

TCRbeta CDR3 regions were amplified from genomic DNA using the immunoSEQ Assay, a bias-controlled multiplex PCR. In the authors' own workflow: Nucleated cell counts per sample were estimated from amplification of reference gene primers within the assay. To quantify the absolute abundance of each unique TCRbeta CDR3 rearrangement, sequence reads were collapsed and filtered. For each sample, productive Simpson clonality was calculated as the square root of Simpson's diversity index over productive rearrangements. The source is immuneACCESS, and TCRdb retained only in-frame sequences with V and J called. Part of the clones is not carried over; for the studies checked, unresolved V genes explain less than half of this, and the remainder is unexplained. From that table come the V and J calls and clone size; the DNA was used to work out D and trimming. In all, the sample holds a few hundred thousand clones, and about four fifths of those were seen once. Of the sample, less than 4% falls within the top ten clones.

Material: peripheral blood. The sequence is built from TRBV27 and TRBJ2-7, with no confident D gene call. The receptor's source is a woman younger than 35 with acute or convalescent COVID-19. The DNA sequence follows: TGTGCCAGCACGGTTGCTGGTCGGCAGTACTTC. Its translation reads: CASTVAGRQYF.